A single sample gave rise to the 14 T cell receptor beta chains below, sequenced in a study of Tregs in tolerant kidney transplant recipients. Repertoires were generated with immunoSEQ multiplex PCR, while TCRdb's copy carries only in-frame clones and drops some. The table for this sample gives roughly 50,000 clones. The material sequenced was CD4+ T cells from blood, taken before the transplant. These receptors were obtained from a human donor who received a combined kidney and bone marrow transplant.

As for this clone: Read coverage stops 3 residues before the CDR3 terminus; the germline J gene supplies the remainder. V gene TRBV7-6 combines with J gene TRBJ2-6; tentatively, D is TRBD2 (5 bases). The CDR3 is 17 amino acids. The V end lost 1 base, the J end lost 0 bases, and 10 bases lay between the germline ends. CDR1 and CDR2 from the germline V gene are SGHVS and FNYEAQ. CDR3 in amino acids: CASSLVAGGSGANVLTF. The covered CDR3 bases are TGTGCCAGCAGCTTAGTCGCAGGAGGCTCTGGGGCCAACGTC.

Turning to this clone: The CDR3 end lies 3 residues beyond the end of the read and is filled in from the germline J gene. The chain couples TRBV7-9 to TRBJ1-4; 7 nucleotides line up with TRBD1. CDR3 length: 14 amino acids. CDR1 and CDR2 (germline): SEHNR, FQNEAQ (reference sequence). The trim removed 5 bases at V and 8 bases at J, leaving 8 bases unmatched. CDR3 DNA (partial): TGTGCCAGCAGCCAGAGACAGGGTCTAGAAAAA. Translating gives CASSQRQGLEK. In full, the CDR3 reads CASSQRQGLEKLFF.

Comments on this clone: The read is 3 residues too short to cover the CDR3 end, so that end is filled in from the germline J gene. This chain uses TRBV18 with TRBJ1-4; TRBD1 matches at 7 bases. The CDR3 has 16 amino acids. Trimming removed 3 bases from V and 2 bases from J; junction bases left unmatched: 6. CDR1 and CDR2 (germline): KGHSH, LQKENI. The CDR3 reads CASSPVRGTTNEKLFF. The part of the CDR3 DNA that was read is TGTGCCAGCTCACCCGTCAGGGGGACGACTAATGAAAAA.

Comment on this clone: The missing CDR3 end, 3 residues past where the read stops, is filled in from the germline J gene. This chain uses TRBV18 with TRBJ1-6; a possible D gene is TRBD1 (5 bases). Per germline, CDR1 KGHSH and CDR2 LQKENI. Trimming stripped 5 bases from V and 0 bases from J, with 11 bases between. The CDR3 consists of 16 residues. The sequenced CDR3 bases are TGTGCCAGCTCAGCGGGGCCCAGCTCCTATAATTCACCC. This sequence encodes CASSAGPSSYNSP. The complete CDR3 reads CASSAGPSSYNSPLHF.

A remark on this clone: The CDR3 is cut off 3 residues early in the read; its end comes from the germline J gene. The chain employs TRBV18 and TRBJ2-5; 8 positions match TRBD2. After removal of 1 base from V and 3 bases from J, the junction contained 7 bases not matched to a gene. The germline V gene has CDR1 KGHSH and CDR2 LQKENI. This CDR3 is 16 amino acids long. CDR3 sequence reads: CASSPRFGGGEETQYF. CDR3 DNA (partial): TGTGCCAGCTCACCACGCTTCGGGGGGGGTGAAGAGACC.

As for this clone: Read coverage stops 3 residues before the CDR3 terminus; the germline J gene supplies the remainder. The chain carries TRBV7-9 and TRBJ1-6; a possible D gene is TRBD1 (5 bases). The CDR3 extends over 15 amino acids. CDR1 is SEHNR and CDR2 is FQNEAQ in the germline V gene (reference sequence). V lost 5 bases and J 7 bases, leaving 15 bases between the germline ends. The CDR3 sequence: CASSGRGGGNSPLHF. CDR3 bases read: TGTGCCAGCAGCGGCCGGGGGGGAGGGAATTCACCC.

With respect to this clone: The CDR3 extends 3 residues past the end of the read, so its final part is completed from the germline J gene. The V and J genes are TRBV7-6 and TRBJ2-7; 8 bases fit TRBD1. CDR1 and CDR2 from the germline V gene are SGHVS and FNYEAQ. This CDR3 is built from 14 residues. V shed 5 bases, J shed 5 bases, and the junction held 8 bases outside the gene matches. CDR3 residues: CASSTWTGSDEQYF. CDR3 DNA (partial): TGTGCCAGCAGCACTTGGACAGGGAGTGACGAG.

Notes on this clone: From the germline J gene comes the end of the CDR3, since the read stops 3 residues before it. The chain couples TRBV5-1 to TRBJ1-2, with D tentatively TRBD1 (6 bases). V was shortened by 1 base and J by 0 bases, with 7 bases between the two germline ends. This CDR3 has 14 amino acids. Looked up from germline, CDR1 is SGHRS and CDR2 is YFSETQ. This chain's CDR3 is CASSLTGPNYGYTF. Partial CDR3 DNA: TGCGCCAGCAGCTTGACAGGGCCTAACTATGGC.

The sequenced CDR3 bases are TGTGCCAGGGGACAGTCCTCCTACAATGAG. Its protein is CARGQSSYNE. The whole CDR3 reads CARGQSSYNEQFF. V usage is TRBV7-6 and J usage is TRBJ2-1; 7 nucleotides match TRBD1. The read ends 3 residues shy of where the CDR3 ends; the end is completed using the germline J gene. The germline gives CDR1 SGHVS, CDR2 FNYEAQ. The J segment lost 0 bases and the V segment lost 9 bases, leaving 2 bases of the junction unmatched. The CDR3 runs to 13 residues.

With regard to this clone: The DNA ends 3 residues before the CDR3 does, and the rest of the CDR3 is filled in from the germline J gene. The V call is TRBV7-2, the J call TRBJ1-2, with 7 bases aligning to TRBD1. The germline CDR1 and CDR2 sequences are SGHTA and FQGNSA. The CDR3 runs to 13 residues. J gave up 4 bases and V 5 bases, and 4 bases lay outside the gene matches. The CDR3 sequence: CASSVDRSYGYTF. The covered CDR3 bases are TGTGCCAGCAGCGTGGACAGGTCCTATGGC.

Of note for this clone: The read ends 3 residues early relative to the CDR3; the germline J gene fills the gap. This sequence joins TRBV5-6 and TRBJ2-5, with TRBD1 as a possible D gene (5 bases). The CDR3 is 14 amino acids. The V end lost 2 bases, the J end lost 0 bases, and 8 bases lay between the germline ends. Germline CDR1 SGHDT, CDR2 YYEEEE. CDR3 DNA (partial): TGTGCCAGCAGCTTCTCAGGGCACCAAGAGACC. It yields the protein CASSFSGHQET. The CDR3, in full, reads CASSFSGHQETQYF. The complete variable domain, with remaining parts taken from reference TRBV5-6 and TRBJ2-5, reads DAGVTQSPTHLIKTRGQQVTLRCSPKSGHDTVSWYQQALGQGPQFIFQYYEEEERQRGNFPDRFSGHQFPNYSSELNVNALLLGDSALYLCASSFSGHQETQYFGPGTRLLVL.

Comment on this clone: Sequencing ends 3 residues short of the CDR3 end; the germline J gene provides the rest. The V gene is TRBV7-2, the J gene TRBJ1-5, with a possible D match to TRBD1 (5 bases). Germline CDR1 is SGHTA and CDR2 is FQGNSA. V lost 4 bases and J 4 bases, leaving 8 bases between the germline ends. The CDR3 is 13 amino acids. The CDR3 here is CASSSRQNQPQHF. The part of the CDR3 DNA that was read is TGTGCCAGCAGCTCCCGACAGAATCAGCCC.

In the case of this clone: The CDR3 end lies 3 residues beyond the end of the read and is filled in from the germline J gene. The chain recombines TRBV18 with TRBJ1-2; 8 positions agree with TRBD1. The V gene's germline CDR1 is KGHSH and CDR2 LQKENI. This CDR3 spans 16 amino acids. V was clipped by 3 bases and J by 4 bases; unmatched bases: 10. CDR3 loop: CASSPDPDRARYGYTF. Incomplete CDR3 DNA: TGTGCCAGCTCACCCGATCCGGACAGGGCCCGCTATGGC.

The CDR3: CASRRGGKAYEQYF. The part of the CDR3 DNA that was read is TGTGCCAGCCGACGGGGGGGAAAAGCCTACGAG. The chain recombines TRBV6-2 or TRBV6-3 with TRBJ2-7, with 8 bases lining up with TRBD2. The CDR3 end falls 3 residues outside the read, so it is completed with the germline J gene. Unmatched junction bases numbered 8, after V lost 8 bases and J lost 2 bases. Germline lookup yields CDR1 MNHEY and CDR2 SVGEGT. The CDR3 is made up of 14 amino acids.